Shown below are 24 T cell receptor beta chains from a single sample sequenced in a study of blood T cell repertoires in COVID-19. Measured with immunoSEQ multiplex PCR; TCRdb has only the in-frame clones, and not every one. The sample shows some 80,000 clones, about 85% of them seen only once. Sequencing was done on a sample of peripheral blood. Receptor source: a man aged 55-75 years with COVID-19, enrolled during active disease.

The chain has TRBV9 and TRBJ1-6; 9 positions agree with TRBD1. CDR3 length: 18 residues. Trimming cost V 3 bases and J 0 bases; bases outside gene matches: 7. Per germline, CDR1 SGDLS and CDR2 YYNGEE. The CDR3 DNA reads TGTGCCAGCAGCGCGGGACAGGGTAGCAGCTCCTATAATTCACCCCTCCACTTT. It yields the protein CASSAGQGSSSYNSPLHF.

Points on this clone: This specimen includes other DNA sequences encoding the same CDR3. CDR3 residues: CASSIAGGSYNEQFF. DNA for the CDR3: TGTGCCAGTAGTATAGCGGGGGGTTCCTACAATGAGCAGTTCTTC. V is TRBV19 and J is TRBJ2-1, with 7 bases lining up with TRBD2. The germline V gene encodes CDR1 LNHDA and CDR2 SQIVND (reference sequence). Germline trimming cut 1 base from V and 1 base from J; bases unmatched to any gene: 1. The CDR3 runs to 15 residues.

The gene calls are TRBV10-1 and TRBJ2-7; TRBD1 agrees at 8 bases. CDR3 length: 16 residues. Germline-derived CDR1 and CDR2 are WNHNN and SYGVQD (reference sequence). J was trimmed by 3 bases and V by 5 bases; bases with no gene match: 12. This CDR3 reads CASSNDRGIARYEQYF. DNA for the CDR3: TGCGCCAGCAGTAACGACAGGGGTATAGCTCGCTACGAGCAGTACTTC.

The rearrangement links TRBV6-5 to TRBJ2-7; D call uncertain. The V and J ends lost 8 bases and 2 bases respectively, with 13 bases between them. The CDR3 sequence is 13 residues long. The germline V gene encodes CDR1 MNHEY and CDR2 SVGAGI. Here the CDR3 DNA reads TGTGCCAGCGGGCCTGACGAAGCCTACGAGCAGTACTTC. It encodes CASGPDEAYEQYF.

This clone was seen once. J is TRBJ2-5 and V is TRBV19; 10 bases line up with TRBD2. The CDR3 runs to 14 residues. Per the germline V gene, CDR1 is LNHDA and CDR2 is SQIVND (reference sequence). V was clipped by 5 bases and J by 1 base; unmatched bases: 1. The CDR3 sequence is CASSLAGVQETQYF. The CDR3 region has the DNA TGTGCCAGTAGTCTAGCGGGGGTCCAAGAGACCCAGTACTTC. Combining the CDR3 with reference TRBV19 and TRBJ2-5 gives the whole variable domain DGGITQSPKYLFRKEGQNVTLSCEQNLNHDAMYWYRQDPGQGLRLIYYSQIVNDFQKGDIAEGYSVSREKKESFPLTVTSAQKNPTAFYLCASSLAGVQETQYFGPGTRLLVL.

CDR3 DNA sequence: TGTGCCAGCTCACCATTTGGCCCGAGGGAAAAACTGTTTTTT. Translated: CASSPFGPREKLFF. This chain connects TRBV18 to TRBJ1-4; D is uncertain. Trimming removed 2 bases at V and 8 bases at J, with 12 bases between. This CDR3 is 14 amino acids long. Germline V CDR1 and CDR2: KGHSH, LQKENI. Full variable domain (remainder filled in from reference TRBV18 and TRBJ1-4): NAGVMQNPRHLVRRRGQEARLRCSPMKGHSHVYWYRQLPEEGLKFMVYLQKENIIDESGMPKERFSAEFPKEGPSILRIQQVVRGDSAAYFCASSPFGPREKLFFGSGTQLSVL.

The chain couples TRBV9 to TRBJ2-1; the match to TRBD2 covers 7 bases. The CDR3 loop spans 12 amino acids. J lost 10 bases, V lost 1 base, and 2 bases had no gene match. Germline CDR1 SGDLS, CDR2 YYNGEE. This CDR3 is CASSVLGGEQFF. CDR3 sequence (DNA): TGTGCCAGCAGCGTACTCGGGGGGGAGCAGTTCTTC.

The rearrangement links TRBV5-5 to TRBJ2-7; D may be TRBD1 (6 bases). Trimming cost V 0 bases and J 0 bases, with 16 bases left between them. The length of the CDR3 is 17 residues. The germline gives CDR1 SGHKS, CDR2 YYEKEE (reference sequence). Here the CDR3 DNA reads TGTGCCAGCAGCTTGGGATTATTCGACAGGCTCTCCTACGAGCAGTACTTC. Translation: CASSLGLFDRLSYEQYF.

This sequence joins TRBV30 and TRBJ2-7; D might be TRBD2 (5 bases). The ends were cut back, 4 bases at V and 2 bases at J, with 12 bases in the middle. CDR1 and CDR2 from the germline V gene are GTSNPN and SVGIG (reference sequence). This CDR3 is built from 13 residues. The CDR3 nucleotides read TGTGCCTGGAACGCGGGTATCCCCTACGAGCAGTACTTC. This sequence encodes CAWNAGIPYEQYF.

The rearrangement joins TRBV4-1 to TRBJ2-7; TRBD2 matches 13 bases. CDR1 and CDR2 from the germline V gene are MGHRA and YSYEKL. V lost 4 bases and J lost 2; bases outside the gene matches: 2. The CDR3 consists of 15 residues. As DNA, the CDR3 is TGCGCCAGCAGCCTCGGACTAGCGGGGGCCTACGAGCAGTACTTC. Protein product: CASSLGLAGAYEQYF.

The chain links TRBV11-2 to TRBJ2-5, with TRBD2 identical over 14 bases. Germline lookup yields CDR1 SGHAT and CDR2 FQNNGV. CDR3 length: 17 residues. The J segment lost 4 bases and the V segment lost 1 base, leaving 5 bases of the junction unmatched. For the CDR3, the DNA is TGTGCCAGCAGCTTAGGAAAGGGACTAGCGGGGGTAGAGACCCAGTACTTC. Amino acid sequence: CASSLGKGLAGVETQYF. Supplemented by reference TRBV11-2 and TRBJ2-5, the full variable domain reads EAGVAQSPRYKIIEKRQSVAFWCNPISGHATLYWYQQILGQGPKLLIQFQNNGVVDDSQLPKDRFSAERLKGVDSTLKIQPAKLEDSAVYLCASSLGKGLAGVETQYFGPGTRLLVL.

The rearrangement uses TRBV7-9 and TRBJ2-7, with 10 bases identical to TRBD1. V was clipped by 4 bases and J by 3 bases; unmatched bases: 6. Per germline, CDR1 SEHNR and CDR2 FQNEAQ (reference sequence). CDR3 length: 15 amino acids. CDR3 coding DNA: TGTGCCAGCAGCTGGGACAGGGGCCTAGGCTACGAGCAGTACTTC. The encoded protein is CASSWDRGLGYEQYF.

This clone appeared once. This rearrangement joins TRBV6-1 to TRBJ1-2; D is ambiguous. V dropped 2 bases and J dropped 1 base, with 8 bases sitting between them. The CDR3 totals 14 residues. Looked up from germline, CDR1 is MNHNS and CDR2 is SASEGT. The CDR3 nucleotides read TGTGCCAGCAGTGAACCTCGTGTTAACTATGGCTACACCTTC. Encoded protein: CASSEPRVNYGYTF.

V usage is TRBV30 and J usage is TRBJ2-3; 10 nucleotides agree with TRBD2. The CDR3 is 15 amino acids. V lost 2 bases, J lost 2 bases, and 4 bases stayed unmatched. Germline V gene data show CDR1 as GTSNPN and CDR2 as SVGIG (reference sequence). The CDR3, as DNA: TGTGCCTGGAGTCCACTAGCGGGGACCACAGATACGCAGTATTTT. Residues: CAWSPLAGTTDTQYF.

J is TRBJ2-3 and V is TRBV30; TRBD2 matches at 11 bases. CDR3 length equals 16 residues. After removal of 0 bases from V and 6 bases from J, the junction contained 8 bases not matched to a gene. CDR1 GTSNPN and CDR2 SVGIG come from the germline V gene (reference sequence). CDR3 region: CAWSVIAGGPLDTQYF. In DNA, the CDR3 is TGTGCCTGGAGTGTCATAGCGGGGGGGCCTTTGGATACGCAGTATTTT.

CDR3 nucleotide sequence: TGTGCCAGCAGCCCGTCAGTGGGGGGGACCTACGAGCAGTACTTC. Translating gives CASSPSVGGTYEQYF. The chain uses TRBV11-2 and TRBJ2-7, with TRBD2 matching over 7 bases. This CDR3 is built from 15 residues. V dropped 5 bases and J dropped 2; count of bases not matched to a gene: 9. Per germline, CDR1 SGHAT and CDR2 FQNNGV.

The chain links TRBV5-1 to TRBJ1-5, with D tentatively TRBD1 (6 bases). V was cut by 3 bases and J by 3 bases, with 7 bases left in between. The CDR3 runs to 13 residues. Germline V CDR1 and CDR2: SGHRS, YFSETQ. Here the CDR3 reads CASSYRVNQPQHF. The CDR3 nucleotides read TGCGCCAGCAGCTACAGGGTCAATCAGCCCCAGCATTTT.

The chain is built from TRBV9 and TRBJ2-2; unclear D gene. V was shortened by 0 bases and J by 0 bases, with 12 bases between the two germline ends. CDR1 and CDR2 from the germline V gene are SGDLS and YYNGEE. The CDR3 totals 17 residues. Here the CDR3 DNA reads TGTGCCAGCAGCGTAGCCCCGGCGCGGACGAACACCGGGGAGCTGTTTTTT. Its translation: CASSVAPARTNTGELFF. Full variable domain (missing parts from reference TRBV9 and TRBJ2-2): DSGVTQTPKHLITATGQRVTLRCSPRSGDLSVYWYQQSLDQGLQFLIQYYNGEERAKGNILERFSAQQFPDLHSELNLSSLELGDSALYFCASSVAPARTNTGELFFGEGSRLTVL.

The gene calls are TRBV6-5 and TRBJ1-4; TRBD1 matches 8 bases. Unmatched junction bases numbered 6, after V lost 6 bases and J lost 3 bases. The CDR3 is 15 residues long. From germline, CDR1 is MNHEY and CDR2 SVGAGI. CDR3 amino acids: CASRGLQGANEKLFF. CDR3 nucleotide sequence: TGTGCCAGCAGAGGATTACAGGGGGCTAATGAAAAACTGTTTTTT.

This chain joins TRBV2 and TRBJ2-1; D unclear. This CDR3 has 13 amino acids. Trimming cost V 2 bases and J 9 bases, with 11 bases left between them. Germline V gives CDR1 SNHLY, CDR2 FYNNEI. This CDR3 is CASSEKLASEQFF. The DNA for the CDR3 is TGTGCCAGCAGTGAAAAGCTTGCAAGTGAGCAGTTCTTC.

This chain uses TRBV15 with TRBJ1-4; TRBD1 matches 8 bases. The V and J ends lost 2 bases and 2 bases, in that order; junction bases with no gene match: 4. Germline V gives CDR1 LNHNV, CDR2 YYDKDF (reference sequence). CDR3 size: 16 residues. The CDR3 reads CATSRYGQGTNEKLFF. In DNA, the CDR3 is TGTGCCACCAGCAGATATGGACAGGGTACTAATGAAAAACTGTTTTTT.

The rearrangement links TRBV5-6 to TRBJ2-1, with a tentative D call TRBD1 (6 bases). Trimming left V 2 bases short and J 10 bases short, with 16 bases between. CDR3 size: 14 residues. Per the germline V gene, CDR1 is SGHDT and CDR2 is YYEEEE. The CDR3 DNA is TGTGCCAGCAGCTTACCAGGGGTGGTAGGCGAGCAGTTCTTC. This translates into CASSLPGVVGEQFF.

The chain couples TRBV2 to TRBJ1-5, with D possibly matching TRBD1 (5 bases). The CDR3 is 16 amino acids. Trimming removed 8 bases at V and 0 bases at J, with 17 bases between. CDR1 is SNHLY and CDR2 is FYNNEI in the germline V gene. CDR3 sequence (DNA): TGTGCCAGCGATGGTTGGGGCGGTTATAGCAATCAGCCCCAGCATTTT. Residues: CASDGWGGYSNQPQHF. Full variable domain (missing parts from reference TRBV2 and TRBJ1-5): EPEVTQTPSHQVTQMGQEVILRCVPISNHLYFYWYRQILGQKVEFLVSFYNNEISEKSEIFDDQFSVERPDGSNFTLKIRSTKLEDSAMYFCASDGWGGYSNQPQHFGDGTRLSIL.

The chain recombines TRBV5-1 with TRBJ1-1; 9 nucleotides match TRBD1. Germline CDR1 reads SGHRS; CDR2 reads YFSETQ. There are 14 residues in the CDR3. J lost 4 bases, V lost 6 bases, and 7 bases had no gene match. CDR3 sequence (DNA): TGCGCCAGCATGAACAGGGGGCAGGGCACTGAAGCTTTCTTT. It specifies CASMNRGQGTEAFF.